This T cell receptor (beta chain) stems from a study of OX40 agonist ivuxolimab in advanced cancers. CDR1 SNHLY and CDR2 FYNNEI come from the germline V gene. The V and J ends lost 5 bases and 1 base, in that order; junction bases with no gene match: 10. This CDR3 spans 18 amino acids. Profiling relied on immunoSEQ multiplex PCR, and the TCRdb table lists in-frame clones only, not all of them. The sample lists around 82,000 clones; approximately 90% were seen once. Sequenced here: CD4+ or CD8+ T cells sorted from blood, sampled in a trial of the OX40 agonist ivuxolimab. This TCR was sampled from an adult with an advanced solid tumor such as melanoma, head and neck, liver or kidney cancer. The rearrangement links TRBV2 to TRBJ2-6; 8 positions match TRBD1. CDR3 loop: CASSSGGYRGSGANVLTF. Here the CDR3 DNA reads TGTGCCAGCAGTTCAGGGGGCTATAGGGGATCTGGGGCCAACGTCCTGACTTTC.